The following is a T cell receptor beta chain sequence with its context. Its antigen is unidentified. The data are from a study of post-analysis software for immune sequencing data. The wider study: Disease courses included relapsing-remitting, secondary progressive and progressive-relapsing multiple sclerosis. Study-wide points: The normalized Chao1 diversity of multiple sclerosis patients was significantly lower than that of controls. By F measure, samples from a shared preparation batch strongly co-clustered. TRBV5-6, TRBV5-1 and TRBV20-1 were among about 5 TRBV segments more frequent in patients than controls.

Presence of unique molecular identifiers characterized the TCR beta cDNA libraries. From 1 to 10 million T cells, 400,000 to 600,000 cDNA molecules were obtained. TCRdb itself ran the PCR reads through MiXCR, one entry per CDR3 protein. The sample records roughly 650,000 distinct CDR3 sequences, approximately 60% being singletons. Germline V gene data show CDR1 as SNHLY and CDR2 as FYNNEI. This CDR3 region has 14 residues. Trimming removed 4 bases from V and 4 bases from J, with 12 bases in between. This sequence was found in a girl between 2 and 10 years old with multiple sclerosis. The chain combines TRBV2 with TRBJ2-3; D is unresolved. The sequenced material came from blood. CDR3 coding DNA: TGTGCCAGCAGTGTGGAACCGACGGCAGATACGCAGTATTTT. Its translation is CASSVEPTADTQYF. Variable domain in full (rest from reference TRBV2 and TRBJ2-3): EPEVTQTPSHQVTQMGQEVILRCVPISNHLYFYWYRQILGQKVEFLVSFYNNEISEKSEIFDDQFSVERPDGSNFTLKIRSTKLEDSAMYFCASSVEPTADTQYFGPGTRLTVL.